This passage covers 14 T cell receptor beta chains from one sample sequenced in a study of tumor-infiltrating lymphocytes in primary liver carcinoma. Unsorted whole blood supplied the RNA, and germline DNA was extracted too. The input was approximately 500 ng total RNA; TCR beta cDNA was made from it with a constant-region primer. TCR beta libraries came from three nested multiplex PCR rounds using slightly modified ARM-PCR. Amplification in the first two PCR rounds was performed using TRBV1-TRBV30 forward primers and a C-beta reverse primer for 10 cycles each. TCRdb re-called the multiplex PCR reads with MiXCR, one entry per CDR3 protein. This table holds approximately 330,000 distinct CDR3 sequences, about 61% found once. The sequencing input was peripheral blood. The receptors were gathered from a man in his forties with primary liver carcinoma and hepatitis B virus infection.

On this clonotype: A junction boundary mismatches the germline segment, possibly from a read error. The V gene is TRBV12-3 or TRBV12-4, the J gene TRBJ1-1; no definite D call. The CDR3 contains 11 residues. The CDR3, as DNA: TGTGCCAGCAGCCTAATCACTGAAACTTTCTTT. It encodes CASSLITETFF.

A word on this clonotype: Being one base from a much bigger clone, this may be a read error. The chain has TRBV6-1 and TRBJ2-5, with D possibly matching TRBD2 (6 bases). The CDR3 length is 14 residues. Trimming removed 9 bases at V and 1 base at J, with 15 bases between. Germline CDR1 and CDR2: MNHNS and SASEGT. The CDR3 coding sequence is TGTGCCAGTAATCGGGAGCTGGGCCAAGAGACCCAGTACTTC. It codes for CASNRELGQETQYF.

Turning to this clonotype: This may be a read error: a much more frequent sequence differs by one nucleotide. In this CDR3 the conserved last residue, phenylalanine or tryptophan, is missing, so a read error is likely. The CDR3 DNA reads as TGTGCCAGCAGTCTCCAACGGCGGGAGACCCAGTACTTA. Its translation: CASSLQRRETQYL. The J gene is TRBJ2-5, the V gene TRBV6-2 or TRBV6-3; D remains unclear. CDR1 MNHEY and CDR2 SVGEGT come from the germline V gene. The CDR3 loop spans 13 amino acids. The V end was cut by 5 bases, the J end by 5 bases, with 12 bases between.

This clonotype occurred a few times. The chain employs TRBV5-1 and TRBJ2-2; 7 bases are a match to TRBD1. J lost 2 bases, V lost 0 bases, and 4 bases had no gene match. The CDR3 sequence is 16 residues long. The germline gives CDR1 SGHRS, CDR2 YFSETQ. For the CDR3, the DNA is TGCGCCAGCAGCTTGGAAGGACAGGCTAACACCGGGGAGCTGTTTTTT. Translating it yields CASSLEGQANTGELFF.

A remark on this clonotype: At one end the junction does not follow the germline gene, possibly because of a read error. The V and J genes are TRBV11-2 and TRBJ2-7; D not certain. The CDR3 has 13 amino acids. Looked up from germline, CDR1 is SGHAT and CDR2 is FQNNGV. The CDR3 region is CVSSLDSGDEQYF. The CDR3 bases are TGTGTCAGCAGCTTAGATAGTGGCGACGAGCAGTACTTC.

As concerns this clonotype: A read error may be the cause here, since a much bigger clone is one base away. This rearrangement joins TRBV7-9 to TRBJ2-1, with TRBD1 matching 7 bases. This CDR3 spans 14 amino acids. V lost 5 bases, J lost 8 bases, and 9 bases stayed unmatched. Germline CDR1 is SEHNR and CDR2 is FQNEAQ (reference sequence). CDR3 sequence (DNA): TGTGCCAGCAGCCCCCAGAGGGGGCCCGATGAGCAGTTCTTC. Its translation: CASSPQRGPDEQFF.

V is TRBV29-1 and J is TRBJ1-4; 9 bases match TRBD1. CDR1 and CDR2 from the germline V gene are SQVTM and ANQGSEA. CDR3 length: 14 amino acids. CDR3 protein: CNARTGVQAEKLFF. CDR3 in DNA: TGCAACGCCCGGACAGGGGTTCAAGCTGAAAAACTGTTTTTT.

V gene TRBV24-1 combines with J gene TRBJ2-1; 9 positions match TRBD2. Germline V gene sequence: CDR1 KGHDR, CDR2 SFDVKD. This CDR3 spans 15 amino acids. The trim removed 4 bases at V and 4 bases at J, leaving 4 bases unmatched. The DNA of the CDR3 is TGTGCCACCAGTGACAAGCGGGGGGAATACAATGAGCAGTTCTTC. Translated, it gives CATSDKRGEYNEQFF.

V gene TRBV19 combines with J gene TRBJ1-4; D is ambiguous. V gave up 3 bases and J gave up 0 bases, with 11 bases separating them. CDR3 length: 16 amino acids. CDR1 is LNHDA and CDR2 is SQIVND in the germline V gene (reference sequence). CDR3 coding DNA: TGTGCCAGTAGTATTGGAAACAGTGCAACTAATGAAAAACTGTTTTTT. It yields the protein CASSIGNSATNEKLFF.

The rearrangement uses TRBV11-2 and TRBJ2-2, with D unclear. The CDR3 contains 13 residues. Germline CDR1 SGHAT, CDR2 FQNNGV. V gave up 7 bases and J gave up 6 bases, with 12 bases separating them. The CDR3 bases are TGTGCCAGCATCCCGCAGCTCGCCGGGGAGCTGTTTTTT. Translated: CASIPQLAGELFF. Supplemented by reference TRBV11-2 and TRBJ2-2, the full variable domain reads EAGVAQSPRYKIIEKRQSVAFWCNPISGHATLYWYQQILGQGPKLLIQFQNNGVVDDSQLPKDRFSAERLKGVDSTLKIQPAKLEDSAVYLCASIPQLAGELFFGEGSRLTVL.

With regard to this clonotype: One end of the junction is discordant with germline, which a read error may explain. The V gene is TRBV11-2, the J gene TRBJ2-7; 8 positions agree with TRBD2. CDR1 is SGHAT, CDR2 FQNNGV, per germline. The CDR3 totals 14 residues. CDR3 coding DNA: TGTGCCAGCAGGGACACTAGCGGAAGCTACGATCAGTACTTC. Translated: CASRDTSGSYDQYF. Complete variable domain (other parts from reference TRBV11-2 and TRBJ2-7): EAGVAQSPRYKIIEKRQSVAFWCNPISGHATLYWYQQILGQGPKLLIQFQNNGVVDDSQLPKDRFSAERLKGVDSTLKIQPAKLEDSAVYLCASRDTSGSYDQYFGPGTRLTVT.

On this clonotype itself: One base away lies a much larger clone, so this may be a sequencing read error. The chain couples TRBV12-3 or TRBV12-4 to TRBJ2-1, with 7 positions matching TRBD2. The CDR3 length is 15 residues. The J segment lost 0 bases and the V segment lost 10 bases, leaving 9 bases of the junction unmatched. CDR3 sequence (DNA): TGTGCCACTGGGGCGGGGGAAAGCTCCTACAATGAGCAGTTCTTC. This gives the protein CATGAGESSYNEQFF.

This clonotype was counted ten times or more. The chain is built from TRBV6-1 and TRBJ2-6; perhaps TRBD1 as D (5 bases). The CDR3 is made up of 17 amino acids. V was pared by 4 bases and J by 0 bases, with 13 bases between. Looked up from germline, CDR1 is MNHNS and CDR2 is SASEGT. CDR3 sequence reads: CASSVVQGNSGANVLTF. CDR3 sequence (DNA): TGTGCCAGCAGTGTTGTTCAGGGCAACTCTGGGGCCAACGTCCTGACTTTC.

In its sample, this clonotype was seen many times. This chain connects TRBV6-5 to TRBJ2-7, with D unresolved. Per germline, CDR1 MNHEY and CDR2 SVGAGI. The CDR3 has 15 amino acids. Trimming shortened V by 0 bases and J by 2 bases, and 11 bases separated the two germline ends. For the CDR3, the DNA is TGTGCCAGCAGTTACTCGAATCCACTCACCTACGAGCAGTACTTC. It translates to CASSYSNPLTYEQYF.